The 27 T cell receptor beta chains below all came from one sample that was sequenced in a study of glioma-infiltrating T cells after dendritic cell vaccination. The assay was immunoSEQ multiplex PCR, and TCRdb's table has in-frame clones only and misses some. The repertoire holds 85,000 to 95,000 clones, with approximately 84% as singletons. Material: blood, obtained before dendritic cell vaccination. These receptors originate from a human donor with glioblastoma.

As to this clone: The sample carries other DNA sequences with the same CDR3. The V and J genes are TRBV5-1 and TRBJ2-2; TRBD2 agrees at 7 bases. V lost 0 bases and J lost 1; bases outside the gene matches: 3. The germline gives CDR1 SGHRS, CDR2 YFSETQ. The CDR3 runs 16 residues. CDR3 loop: CASSLALAGNTGELFF. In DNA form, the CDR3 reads TGCGCCAGCAGCTTGGCCTTAGCGGGGAACACCGGGGAGCTGTTTTTT.

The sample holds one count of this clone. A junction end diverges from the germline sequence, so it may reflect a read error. CDR3: CACRQTSGGAGEQYF. DNA for the CDR3: TGTGCCTGCAGGCAAACTAGCGGGGGGGCAGGAGAGCAGTACTTC. The chain links TRBV2 to TRBJ2-7; 13 bases map to TRBD2. Germline CDR1 and CDR2: SNHLY and FYNNEI. The CDR3 consists of 15 residues.

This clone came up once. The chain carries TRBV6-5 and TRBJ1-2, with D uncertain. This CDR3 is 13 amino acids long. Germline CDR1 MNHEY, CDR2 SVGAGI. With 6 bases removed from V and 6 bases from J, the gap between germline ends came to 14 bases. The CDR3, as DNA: TGTGCCAGCAGATTCGTGGGAGGAAATGGCTACACCTTC. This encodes CASRFVGGNGYTF.

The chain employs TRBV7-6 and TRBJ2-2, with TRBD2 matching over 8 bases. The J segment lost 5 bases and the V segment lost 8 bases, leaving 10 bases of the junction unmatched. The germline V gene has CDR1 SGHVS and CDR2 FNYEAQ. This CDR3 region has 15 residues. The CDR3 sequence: CASGRGTSSTGELFF. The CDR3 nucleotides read TGTGCCAGCGGTAGAGGGACTAGTTCGACCGGGGAGCTGTTTTTT.

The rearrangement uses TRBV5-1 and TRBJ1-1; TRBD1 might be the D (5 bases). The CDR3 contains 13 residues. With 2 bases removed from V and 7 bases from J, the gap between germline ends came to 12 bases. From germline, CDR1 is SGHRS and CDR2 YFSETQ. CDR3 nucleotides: TGCGCCAGCAGCTTCGGGGGTATTATTGAAGCTTTCTTT. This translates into CASSFGGIIEAFF.

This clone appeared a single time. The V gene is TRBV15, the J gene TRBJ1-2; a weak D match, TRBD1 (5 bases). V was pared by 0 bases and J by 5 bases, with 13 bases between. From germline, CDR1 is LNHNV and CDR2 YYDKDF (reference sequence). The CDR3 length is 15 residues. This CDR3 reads CATSRDGSQGYGYTF. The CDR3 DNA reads TGTGCCACCAGCAGAGACGGCAGTCAGGGATATGGCTACACCTTC.

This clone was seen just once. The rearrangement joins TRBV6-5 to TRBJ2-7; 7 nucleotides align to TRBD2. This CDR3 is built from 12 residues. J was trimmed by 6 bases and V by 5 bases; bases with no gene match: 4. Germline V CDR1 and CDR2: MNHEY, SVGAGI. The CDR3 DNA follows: TGTGCCAGCAGTCCCGGACTAGGCGAGCAGTACTTC. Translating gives CASSPGLGEQYF.

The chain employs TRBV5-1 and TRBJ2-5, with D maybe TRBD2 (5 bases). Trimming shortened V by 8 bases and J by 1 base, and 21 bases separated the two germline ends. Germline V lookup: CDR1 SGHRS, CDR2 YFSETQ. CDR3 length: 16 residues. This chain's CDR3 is CASNTATGIRQETQYF. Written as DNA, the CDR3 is TGCGCCAGTAATACTGCGACGGGGATCCGCCAAGAGACCCAGTACTTC.

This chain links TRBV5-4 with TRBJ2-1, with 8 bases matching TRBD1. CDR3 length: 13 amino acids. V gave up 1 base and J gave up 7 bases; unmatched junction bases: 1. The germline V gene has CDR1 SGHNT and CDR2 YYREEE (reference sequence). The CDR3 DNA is TGTGCCAGCAGCTTGTGGACAGGGAATGAGCAGTTCTTC. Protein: CASSLWTGNEQFF.

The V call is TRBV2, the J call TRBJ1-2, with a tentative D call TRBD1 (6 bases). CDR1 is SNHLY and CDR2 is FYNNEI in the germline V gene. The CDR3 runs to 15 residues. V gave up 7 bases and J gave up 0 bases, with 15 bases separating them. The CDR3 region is CASTRDKGANYGYTF. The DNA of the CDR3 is TGTGCCAGCACCCGGGACAAGGGTGCTAACTATGGCTACACCTTC.

CDR3 sequence reads: CASSPMTGYTGELFF. Here the CDR3 DNA reads TGTGCCAGCAGCCCCATGACAGGGTACACCGGGGAGCTGTTTTTT. The chain joins TRBV9 to TRBJ2-2; 7 nucleotides line up with TRBD1. The CDR3 sequence is 15 residues long. V was pared by 4 bases and J by 3 bases, with 6 bases of the junction left unmatched. CDR1 SGDLS and CDR2 YYNGEE come from the germline V gene.

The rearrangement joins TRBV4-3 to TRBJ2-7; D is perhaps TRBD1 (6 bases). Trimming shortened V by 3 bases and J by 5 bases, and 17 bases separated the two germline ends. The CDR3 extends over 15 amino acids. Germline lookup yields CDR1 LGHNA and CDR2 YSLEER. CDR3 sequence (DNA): TGCGCCAGCAGCCACGTTATGACAGGCATCAACGAGCAGTACTTC. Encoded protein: CASSHVMTGINEQYF.

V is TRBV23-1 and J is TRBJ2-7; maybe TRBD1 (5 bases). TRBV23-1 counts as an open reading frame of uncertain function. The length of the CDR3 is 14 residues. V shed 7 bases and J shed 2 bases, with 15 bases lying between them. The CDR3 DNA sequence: TGCGCCAGCATCCGGCTGGCGGACACCTACGAGCAGTACTTC. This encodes CASIRLADTYEQYF.

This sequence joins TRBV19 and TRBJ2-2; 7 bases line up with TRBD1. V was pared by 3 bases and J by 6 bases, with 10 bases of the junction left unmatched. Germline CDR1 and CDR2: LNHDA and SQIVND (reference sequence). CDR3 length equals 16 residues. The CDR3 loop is CASSMVRQGVAGELFF. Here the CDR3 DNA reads TGTGCCAGTAGTATGGTCCGACAGGGAGTCGCCGGGGAGCTGTTTTTT.

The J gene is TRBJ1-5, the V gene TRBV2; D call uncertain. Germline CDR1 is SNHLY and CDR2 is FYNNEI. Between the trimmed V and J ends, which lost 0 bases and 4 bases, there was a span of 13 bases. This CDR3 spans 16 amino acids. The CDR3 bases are TGTGCCAGCAGTGAAGCGCTCCCGACGGGGAATCAGCCCCAGCATTTT. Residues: CASSEALPTGNQPQHF. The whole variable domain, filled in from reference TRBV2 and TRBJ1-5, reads EPEVTQTPSHQVTQMGQEVILRCVPISNHLYFYWYRQILGQKVEFLVSFYNNEISEKSEIFDDQFSVERPDGSNFTLKIRSTKLEDSAMYFCASSEALPTGNQPQHFGDGTRLSIL.

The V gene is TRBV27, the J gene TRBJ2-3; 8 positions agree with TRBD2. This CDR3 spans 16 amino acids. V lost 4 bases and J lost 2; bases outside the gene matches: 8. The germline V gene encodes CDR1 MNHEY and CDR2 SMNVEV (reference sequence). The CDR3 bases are TGTGCCAGCAGTTCCCGGGGACTAGGACCCACAGATACGCAGTATTTT. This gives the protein CASSSRGLGPTDTQYF.

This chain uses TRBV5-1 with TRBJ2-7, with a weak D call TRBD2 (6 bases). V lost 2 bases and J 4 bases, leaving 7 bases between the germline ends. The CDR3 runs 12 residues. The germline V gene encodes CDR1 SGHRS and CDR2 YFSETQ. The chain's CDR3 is CASSFAGYEQYF. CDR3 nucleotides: TGCGCCAGCAGCTTTGCGGGGTACGAGCAGTACTTC.

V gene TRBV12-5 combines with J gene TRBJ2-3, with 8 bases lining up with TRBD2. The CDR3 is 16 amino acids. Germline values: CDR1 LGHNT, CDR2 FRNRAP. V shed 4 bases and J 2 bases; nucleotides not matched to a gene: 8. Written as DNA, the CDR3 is TGTGCTAGTGGTTCAGACAAACTAGCGGTCACAGATACGCAGTATTTT. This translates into CASGSDKLAVTDTQYF. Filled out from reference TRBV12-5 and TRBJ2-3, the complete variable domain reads DARVTQTPRHKVTEMGQEVTMRCQPILGHNTVFWYRQTMMQGLELLAYFRNRAPLDDSGMPKDRFSAEMPDATLATLKIQPSEPRDSAVYFCASGSDKLAVTDTQYFGPGTRLTVL.

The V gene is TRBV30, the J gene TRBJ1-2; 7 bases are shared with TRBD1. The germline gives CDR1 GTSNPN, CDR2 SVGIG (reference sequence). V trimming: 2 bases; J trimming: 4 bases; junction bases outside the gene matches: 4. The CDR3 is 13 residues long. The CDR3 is CAWSRDRPYGYTF. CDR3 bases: TGTGCCTGGAGTAGGGACAGACCCTATGGCTACACCTTC.

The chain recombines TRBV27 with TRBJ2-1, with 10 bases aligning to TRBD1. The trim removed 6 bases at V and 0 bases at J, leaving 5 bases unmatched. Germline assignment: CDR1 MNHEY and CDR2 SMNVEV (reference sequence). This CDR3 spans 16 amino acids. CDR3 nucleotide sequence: TGTGCCAGCAGGGACAGGGGGTTCGACTCCTACAATGAGCAGTTCTTC. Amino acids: CASRDRGFDSYNEQFF.

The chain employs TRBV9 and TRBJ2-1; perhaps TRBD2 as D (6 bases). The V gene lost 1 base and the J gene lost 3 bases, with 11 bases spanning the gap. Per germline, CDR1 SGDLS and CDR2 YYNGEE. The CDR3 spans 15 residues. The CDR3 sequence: CASSVTGDLYNEQFF. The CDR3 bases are TGTGCCAGCAGCGTAACGGGAGATCTCTACAATGAGCAGTTCTTC.

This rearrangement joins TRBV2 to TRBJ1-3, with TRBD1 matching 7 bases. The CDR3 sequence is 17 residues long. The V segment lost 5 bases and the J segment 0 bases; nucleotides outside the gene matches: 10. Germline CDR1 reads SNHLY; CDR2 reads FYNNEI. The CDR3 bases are TGTGCCAGCAGTCTGGACAGGCTTATTACCTCTGGAAACACCATATATTTT. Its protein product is CASSLDRLITSGNTIYF. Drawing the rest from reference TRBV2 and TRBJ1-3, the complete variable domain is EPEVTQTPSHQVTQMGQEVILRCVPISNHLYFYWYRQILGQKVEFLVSFYNNEISEKSEIFDDQFSVERPDGSNFTLKIRSTKLEDSAMYFCASSLDRLITSGNTIYFGEGSWLTVV.

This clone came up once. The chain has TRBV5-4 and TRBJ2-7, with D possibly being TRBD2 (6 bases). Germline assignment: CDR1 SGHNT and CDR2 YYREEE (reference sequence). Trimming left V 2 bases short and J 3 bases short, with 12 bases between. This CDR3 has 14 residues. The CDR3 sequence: CASSLGDSVYEQYF. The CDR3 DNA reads TGTGCCAGCAGCTTAGGGGACTCAGTCTACGAGCAGTACTTC.

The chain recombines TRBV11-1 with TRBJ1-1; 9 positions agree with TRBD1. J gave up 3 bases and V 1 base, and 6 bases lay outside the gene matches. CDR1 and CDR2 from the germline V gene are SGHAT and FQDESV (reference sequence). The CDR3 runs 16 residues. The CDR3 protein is CASSLGGTGRDTEAFF. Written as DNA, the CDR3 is TGTGCCAGCAGCTTAGGGGGGACAGGGAGGGACACTGAAGCTTTCTTT.

The CDR3 here is CASLSTGTYEQYF. The DNA of the CDR3 is TGTGCCAGCCTATCGACAGGCACCTACGAGCAGTACTTC. The rearrangement uses TRBV5-8 and TRBJ2-7, with TRBD1 as a possible D gene (6 bases). CDR1 SGHTS and CDR2 YDEGEE come from the germline V gene. The V gene lost 7 bases and the J gene lost 2 bases, with 13 bases spanning the gap. The CDR3 length is 13 residues.

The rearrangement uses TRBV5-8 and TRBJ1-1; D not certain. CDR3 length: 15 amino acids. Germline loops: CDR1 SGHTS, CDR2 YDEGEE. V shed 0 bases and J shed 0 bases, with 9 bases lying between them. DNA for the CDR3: TGTGCCAGCAGCTTGGCGGTCGTATTGAACACTGAAGCTTTCTTT. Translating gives CASSLAVVLNTEAFF.

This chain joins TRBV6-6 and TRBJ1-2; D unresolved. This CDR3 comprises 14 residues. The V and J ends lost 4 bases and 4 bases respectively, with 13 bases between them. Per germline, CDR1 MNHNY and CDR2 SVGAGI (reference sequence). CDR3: CASSFDLALYGYTF. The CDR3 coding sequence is TGTGCCAGCAGTTTCGATTTGGCTCTCTATGGCTACACCTTC.